Presented here are 2 T cell receptor beta chains from one specimen sequenced in a study of T-cell memory formation after mild COVID-19. Via MiXCR, TCRdb re-called the 5' RACE reads, giving one row per CDR3 protein. This sample carries 120,000 to 150,000 distinct CDR3 sequences, approximately 21% of them seen once, and the ten largest clones take about 2.3%. The sample taken for sequencing was PBMCs or a T cell subset sorted from them (not recorded which). All receptors derive from an adult woman who had mild COVID-19 (a few samples of this study predate the infection). Cell type and time point are not known.

In its sample, this clonotype was seen a few times. The V gene is TRBV29-1, the J gene TRBJ2-5, with D perhaps matching TRBD2 (6 bases). Deletions cut 6 bases from V and 4 bases from J, with 12 bases between. This CDR3 is 12 amino acids long. Germline CDR1 SQVTM, CDR2 ANQGSEA. CDR3 in DNA: TGCAGCGTCGAGGCGGGGTCAGAGACCCAGTACTTC. This sequence encodes CSVEAGSETQYF. Full variable domain (missing parts from reference TRBV29-1 and TRBJ2-5): SAVISQKPSRDICQRGTSLTIQCQVDSQVTMMFWYRQQPGQSLTLIATANQGSEATYESGFVIDKFPISRPNLTFSTLTVSNMSPEDSSIYLCSVEAGSETQYFGPGTRLLVL.

This clonotype was detected only a few times. V usage is TRBV7-9 and J usage is TRBJ1-1; TRBD1 matches at 9 bases. V gave up 4 bases and J gave up 3 bases; unmatched junction bases: 9. Germline CDR1 and CDR2: SEHNR and FQNEAQ (reference sequence). This CDR3 has 16 residues. DNA for the CDR3: TGTGCCAGCAGCTACTGGACAGGGGCTGAGGACACTGAAGCTTTCTTT. Protein: CASSYWTGAEDTEAFF.